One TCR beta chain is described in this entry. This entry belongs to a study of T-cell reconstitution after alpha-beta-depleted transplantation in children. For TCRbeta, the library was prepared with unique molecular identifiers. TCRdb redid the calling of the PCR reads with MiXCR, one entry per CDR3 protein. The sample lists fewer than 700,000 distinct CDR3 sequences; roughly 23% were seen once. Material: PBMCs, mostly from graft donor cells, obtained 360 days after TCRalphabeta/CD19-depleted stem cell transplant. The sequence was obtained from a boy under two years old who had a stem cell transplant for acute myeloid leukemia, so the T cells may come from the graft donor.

The CDR3 region is CASKGPGGLSYTF. Written as DNA, the CDR3 is TGTGCCAGCAAGGGACCAGGGGGCTTAAGCTACACCTTC. The chain links TRBV25-1 to TRBJ1-2; TRBD1 matches 8 bases. CDR3 length equals 13 residues. Trimming cost V 7 bases and J 9 bases; bases outside gene matches: 10. The germline V gene encodes CDR1 MGHDK and CDR2 SYGVNS.